Below, 2 T cell receptor beta chains from the same sample are listed, as sequenced in a study of OX40 agonist ivuxolimab in advanced cancers. The protocol was immunoSEQ multiplex PCR, while the TCRdb copy is restricted to in-frame clones and leaves out a portion. This sample carries about 77,000 clones, over 75% of them seen once, and the ten largest clones take 0.65% to 0.8%. The sample was CD4+ or CD8+ T cells sorted from blood, taken in a trial of the OX40 agonist ivuxolimab. The origin of the receptors is an adult with an advanced solid tumor such as melanoma, head and neck, liver or kidney cancer.

This sequence joins TRBV19 and TRBJ2-1, with TRBD1 matching over 8 bases. Germline V lookup: CDR1 LNHDA, CDR2 SQIVND (reference sequence). The length of the CDR3 is 15 residues. V lost 7 bases, J lost 6 bases, and 11 bases stayed unmatched. This CDR3 reads CASIQSQGAVNEQFF. CDR3 in DNA: TGTGCCAGTATCCAGAGTCAGGGGGCCGTCAATGAGCAGTTCTTC.

This clone was observed once. This rearrangement joins TRBV7-9 to TRBJ1-2; 7 nucleotides align to TRBD1. The V gene's germline CDR1 is SEHNR and CDR2 FQNEAQ (reference sequence). V lost 5 bases to trimming and J lost 7 bases; unmatched junction nucleotides: 13. The CDR3 is 15 residues long. For the CDR3, the DNA is TGTGCCAGCAGCCTTGGGGAGGGGGCGAGGTCTGGCTACACCTTC. Translated: CASSLGEGARSGYTF. The full variable domain, completed using reference TRBV7-9 and TRBJ1-2, is DTGVSQNPRHKITKRGQNVTFRCDPISEHNRLYWYRQTLGQGPEFLTYFQNEAQLEKSRLLSDRFSAERPKGSFSTLEIQRTEQGDSAMYLCASSLGEGARSGYTFGSGTRLTVV.